Listed here are 22 T cell receptor beta chains from one sample, sequenced in a study of blood T cell repertoires in COVID-19. Sequencing used immunoSEQ multiplex PCR; TCRdb keeps in-frame clones, though not all of them. Found here are approximately 100,000 clones, roughly 89% of them singletons; the top ten hold more than 4.5%. The material sequenced was peripheral blood. These receptors came from a human donor in a cohort sampled during active COVID-19.

The rearrangement uses TRBV18 and TRBJ2-5; no reliable D call. With 2 bases removed from V and 1 base from J, the gap between germline ends came to 8 bases. CDR3 length: 14 residues. The germline V gene encodes CDR1 KGHSH and CDR2 LQKENI. CDR3 residues: CASSPGGIQETQYF. The CDR3 bases are TGTGCCAGCTCACCAGGCGGCATCCAAGAGACCCAGTACTTC.

This chain uses TRBV9 with TRBJ2-1, with 10 bases that match TRBD2. CDR1 is SGDLS, CDR2 YYNGEE, per germline. V dropped 3 bases and J dropped 10; count of bases not matched to a gene: 10. CDR3 length: 15 residues. CDR3 sequence (DNA): TGTGCCAGCAGCGCACCGGGACTAGCGATGAACGAGCAGTTCTTC. This encodes CASSAPGLAMNEQFF.

CDR3 amino acids: CASSQIAGERYEQYF. DNA of the CDR3: TGTGCCAGCAGTCAAATAGCGGGAGAACGCTACGAGCAGTACTTC. This chain connects TRBV6-5 to TRBJ2-7; 9 nucleotides align to TRBD2. V lost 5 bases, J lost 3 bases, and 8 bases stayed unmatched. Germline CDR1 MNHEY, CDR2 SVGAGI. There are 15 residues in the CDR3.

This CDR3 is CSIPTGGRNTGELFF. The CDR3 DNA reads TGCAGTATACCTACAGGGGGAAGAAACACCGGGGAGCTGTTTTTT. This chain links TRBV29-1 with TRBJ2-2; TRBD1 agrees at 8 bases. This CDR3 has 15 residues. From germline, CDR1 is SQVTM and CDR2 ANQGSEA.

The chain recombines TRBV7-2 with TRBJ1-2; D is unresolved. Germline CDR1 is SGHTA and CDR2 is FQGNSA. V was cut by 3 bases and J by 6 bases, with 8 bases left in between. The CDR3 runs to 12 residues. The CDR3 nucleotides are TGTGCCAGCAGCTTGGGCTGGGATGGCTACACCTTC. This encodes CASSLGWDGYTF.

This rearrangement joins TRBV6-1 to TRBJ1-5; D is undetermined. Trimming pared 2 bases from V and 0 bases from J, leaving 11 bases between. The CDR3 contains 16 residues. Germline-derived CDR1 and CDR2 are MNHNS and SASEGT. The CDR3 DNA follows: TGTGCCAGCAGTGAAATAGGAGCATATAGCAATCAGCCCCAGCATTTT. Amino acids: CASSEIGAYSNQPQHF.

The V gene is TRBV5-6, the J gene TRBJ2-5; 9 bases line up with TRBD2. This CDR3 is built from 16 residues. V gave up 4 bases and J gave up 2 bases; unmatched junction bases: 9. Germline-derived CDR1 and CDR2 are SGHDT and YYEEEE. CDR3 sequence reads: CASSRGLAGPQETQYF. The CDR3 DNA reads TGTGCCAGCAGCCGAGGCCTAGCGGGGCCTCAAGAGACCCAGTACTTC.

The chain combines TRBV30 with TRBJ2-7, with 9 bases that match TRBD1. The CDR3 length is 14 residues. V was pared by 0 bases and J by 2 bases, with 2 bases of the junction left unmatched. Germline CDR1 reads GTSNPN; CDR2 reads SVGIG (reference sequence). CDR3: CAWSVGTGTYEQYF. In nucleotides, the CDR3 is TGTGCCTGGAGTGTAGGGACAGGGACCTACGAGCAGTACTTC. The full variable domain, rest sourced from reference TRBV30 and TRBJ2-7, is SQTIHQWPATLVQPVGSPLSLECTVEGTSNPNLYWYRQAAGRGLQLLFYSVGIGQISSEVPQNLSASRPQDRQFILSSKKLLLSDSGFYLCAWSVGTGTYEQYFGPGTRLTVT.

The chain has TRBV11-2 and TRBJ2-5, with 11 bases aligning to TRBD2. The CDR3 sequence is 16 residues long. Germline V gene sequence: CDR1 SGHAT, CDR2 FQNNGV. V gave up 5 bases and J gave up 2 bases; unmatched junction bases: 7. The chain's CDR3 is CASSKLAGANQETQYF. The CDR3 coding sequence is TGTGCCAGCAGCAAACTAGCGGGGGCCAATCAAGAGACCCAGTACTTC.

The rearrangement joins TRBV5-1 to TRBJ1-2; D is undetermined. V gave up 4 bases and J gave up 8 bases, with 24 bases separating them. CDR1 SGHRS and CDR2 YFSETQ come from the germline V gene. The CDR3 contains 16 residues. The CDR3 protein is CASSPGGLSGSKGYTF. For the CDR3, the DNA is TGCGCCAGCAGCCCGGGCGGGCTAAGCGGATCTAAAGGCTACACCTTC.

This chain uses TRBV28 with TRBJ1-5; no definite D call. CDR1 and CDR2 from the germline V gene are MDHEN and SYDVKM. The CDR3 is 12 residues long. V gave up 7 bases and J gave up 7 bases, with 11 bases separating them. The chain's CDR3 is CASTAGGQPQHF. CDR3 nucleotides: TGTGCCAGCACCGCGGGAGGACAGCCCCAGCATTTT.

The chain uses TRBV28 and TRBJ2-1; 9 bases align to TRBD1. CDR1 is MDHEN and CDR2 is SYDVKM in the germline V gene. J was trimmed by 9 bases and V by 8 bases; bases with no gene match: 5. The CDR3 consists of 12 residues. CDR3 amino acids: CASWTGVGEQFF. In DNA, the CDR3 is TGTGCCAGCTGGACAGGGGTGGGTGAGCAGTTCTTC.

On this clone: The same CDR3 is also encoded by other DNA sequences in this sample. The chain combines TRBV19 with TRBJ2-7, with a weak D call TRBD1 (6 bases). Looked up from germline, CDR1 is LNHDA and CDR2 is SQIVND (reference sequence). V lost 8 bases to trimming and J lost 2 bases, with 10 bases between them. CDR3 length: 12 residues. The CDR3 reads CASGDIPYEQYF. The CDR3 DNA reads as TGTGCCAGTGGGGACATACCCTACGAGCAGTACTTC.

This clone occurred once. The V and J genes are TRBV19 and TRBJ1-2, with TRBD1 matching 9 bases. The CDR3 sequence is 14 residues long. J lost 7 bases, V lost 10 bases, and 13 bases had no gene match. CDR1 is LNHDA and CDR2 is SQIVND in the germline V gene (reference sequence). The CDR3 loop reads CATGQGGALRGYTF. CDR3 DNA: TGTGCCACGGGACAGGGTGGCGCTCTGCGTGGCTACACCTTC.

This chain joins TRBV28 and TRBJ2-5, with 8 bases identical to TRBD2. The CDR3 is 14 amino acids. CDR1 is MDHEN and CDR2 is SYDVKM in the germline V gene. Trimming removed 6 bases from V and 4 bases from J; junction bases left unmatched: 7. Written as DNA, the CDR3 is TGTGCCAGCAGCCAATCGGGGGGGCCAGAGACCCAGTACTTC. This encodes CASSQSGGPETQYF. The whole variable domain, filled in from reference TRBV28 and TRBJ2-5, reads DVKVTQSSRYLVKRTGEKVFLECVQDMDHENMFWYRQDPGLGLRLIYFSYDVKMKEKGDIPEGYSVSREKKERFSLILESASTNQTSMYLCASSQSGGPETQYFGPGTRLLVL.

The chain combines TRBV19 with TRBJ2-6; 13 positions agree with TRBD2. Germline CDR1 and CDR2: LNHDA and SQIVND (reference sequence). V lost 6 bases to trimming and J lost 0 bases; unmatched junction nucleotides: 11. This CDR3 is built from 20 residues. CDR3 DNA sequence: TGTGCCAGTAGCCATCCTGGGACTAGCGGGATTTACTCTGGGGCCAACGTCCTGACTTTC. This encodes CASSHPGTSGIYSGANVLTF.

The genes are TRBV6-5 and TRBJ2-3, with 8 bases matching TRBD2. Germline trimming cut 7 bases from V and 0 bases from J; bases unmatched to any gene: 0. The CDR3 totals 13 residues. From germline, CDR1 is MNHEY and CDR2 SVGAGI. DNA of the CDR3: TGTGCCAGCACGGGGGGGAGCACAGATACGCAGTATTTT. Translation: CASTGGSTDTQYF.

The V call is TRBV30, the J call TRBJ1-4; possibly TRBD1 for D (6 bases). CDR3 length equals 13 residues. Per germline, CDR1 GTSNPN and CDR2 SVGIG (reference sequence). The V and J ends lost 0 bases and 7 bases respectively, with 9 bases between them. CDR3 bases: TGTGCCTGGAGTGTATTAGGGGGTGAAAAACTGTTTTTT. It specifies CAWSVLGGEKLFF. Full variable domain (outside the CDR3, taken from reference TRBV30 and TRBJ1-4): SQTIHQWPATLVQPVGSPLSLECTVEGTSNPNLYWYRQAAGRGLQLLFYSVGIGQISSEVPQNLSASRPQDRQFILSSKKLLLSDSGFYLCAWSVLGGEKLFFGSGTQLSVL.

The V gene is TRBV18, the J gene TRBJ1-4, with TRBD1 identical over 8 bases. The V segment lost 8 bases and the J segment 7 bases; nucleotides outside the gene matches: 18. CDR1 and CDR2 from the germline V gene are KGHSH and LQKENI. The CDR3 contains 17 residues. CDR3 in amino acids: CASALTGEGPLGEKLFF. CDR3 nucleotides: TGTGCCAGCGCCTTGACAGGGGAAGGACCCCTGGGTGAAAAACTGTTTTTT.

The chain combines TRBV4-3 with TRBJ1-5; D ambiguous. V gave up 0 bases and J gave up 7 bases, with 19 bases separating them. The CDR3 has 17 residues. In germline, CDR1 is LGHNA, CDR2 YSLEER. CDR3 amino acids: CASSQESGPTGWQPQHF. The CDR3 region has the DNA TGCGCCAGCAGCCAAGAATCGGGCCCGACGGGATGGCAGCCCCAGCATTTT.

The CDR3 loop is CASTASTYNEQFF. The CDR3 DNA sequence: TGTGCCAGCACGGCTAGCACTTACAATGAGCAGTTCTTC. The chain employs TRBV5-4 and TRBJ2-1, with D perhaps TRBD2 (5 bases). CDR1 and CDR2 (germline): SGHNT, YYREEE (reference sequence). The CDR3 covers 13 residues. V was cut by 6 bases and J by 4 bases, with 11 bases left in between.

This clone was found once. V and J are TRBV19 and TRBJ1-1, with 8 bases that match TRBD1. Unmatched junction bases numbered 14, after V lost 7 bases and J lost 7 bases. From germline, CDR1 is LNHDA and CDR2 SQIVND (reference sequence). CDR3 length equals 15 residues. As DNA, the CDR3 is TGTGCCAGTATACCCCCCCCGGACAGGGATTATGAAGCTTTCTTT. Its translation is CASIPPPDRDYEAFF.